This passage covers 18 T cell receptor beta chains from one sample sequenced in a study of T cell responses to AZD1222 COVID-19 vaccine. The repertoire was sequenced with immunoSEQ multiplex PCR; TCRdb's copy has only in-frame clones and lacks some. The sample comprises about 100,000 clones, about 83% of which are singletons, and around a sixth rests with the top ten. Source: peripheral blood, taken on day 0 of AZD1222 vaccination. The receptors derive from an adult in good health.

The rearrangement joins TRBV7-3 to TRBJ1-1, with TRBD1 matching 7 bases. V shed 4 bases and J 3 bases; nucleotides not matched to a gene: 5. The V gene's germline CDR1 is SGHTA and CDR2 FQGTGA. The CDR3 contains 14 residues. The CDR3 nucleotides read TGTGCCAGCAGCTCGACAGGGTTTGACACTGAAGCTTTCTTT. As protein: CASSSTGFDTEAFF. The variable domain in full, with the rest retrieved from reference TRBV7-3 and TRBJ1-1, is GAGVSQTPSNKVTEKGKYVELRCDPISGHTALYWYRQSLGQGPEFLIYFQGTGAADDSGLPNDRFFAVRPEGSVSTLKIQRTERGDSAVYLCASSSTGFDTEAFFGQGTRLTVV.

The chain combines TRBV4-3 with TRBJ2-1; D possibly corresponds to TRBD2 (6 bases). The CDR3 loop spans 15 amino acids. The V and J ends lost 0 bases and 5 bases respectively, with 11 bases between them. Germline CDR1 LGHNA, CDR2 YSLEER. For the CDR3, the DNA is TGCGCCAGCAGCCAAGATAAGGGACTCCACAATGAGCAGTTCTTC. It translates to CASSQDKGLHNEQFF.

The rearrangement links TRBV5-1 to TRBJ2-6; D gene ambiguous. The CDR3 is made up of 15 amino acids. The ends were cut back, 0 bases at V and 0 bases at J, with 4 bases in the middle. CDR1 and CDR2 (germline): SGHRS, YFSETQ. The CDR3 DNA reads as TGCGCCAGCAGCTTGGACGGCTCTGGGGCCAACGTCCTGACTTTC. Residues: CASSLDGSGANVLTF.

This clone was picked up one time. This chain connects TRBV7-9 to TRBJ2-5; tentative D call: TRBD1 (5 bases). Deletions cut 2 bases from V and 4 bases from J, with 11 bases between. CDR3 length equals 14 residues. Germline V gives CDR1 SEHNR, CDR2 FQNEAQ (reference sequence). In nucleotides, the CDR3 is TGTGCCAGCAGCTTAAGGGCCAGGGTAGAGACCCAGTACTTC. Translating it yields CASSLRARVETQYF.

The rearrangement links TRBV6-4 to TRBJ2-2; D not certain. This CDR3 is built from 13 residues. Germline assignment: CDR1 MRHNA and CDR2 SNTAGT. Trimming took 2 bases from V and 1 from J, leaving 2 bases between them. The CDR3, as DNA: TGTGCCAGCAGTGACAGGAACACCGGGGAGCTGTTTTTT. It is translated as CASSDRNTGELFF.

The sample holds a few counts of this clone. The CDR3 spells CASSLATVNSPLHF. The CDR3 coding sequence is TGCGCCAGCAGCTTGGCGACAGTAAATTCACCCCTCCACTTT. This chain connects TRBV5-1 to TRBJ1-6; D might be TRBD1 (5 bases). The CDR3 consists of 14 residues. Trimming pared 0 bases from V and 7 bases from J, leaving 8 bases between. CDR1 and CDR2 (germline): SGHRS, YFSETQ.

The chain recombines TRBV7-9 with TRBJ1-1; D is unclear. The ends were cut back, 5 bases at V and 8 bases at J, with 18 bases in the middle. The germline gives CDR1 SEHNR, CDR2 FQNEAQ (reference sequence). The CDR3 has 14 amino acids. The CDR3, as DNA: TGTGCCAGCAGCGTAGGTTCGATACAGTGGGAAGCTTTCTTT. Residues: CASSVGSIQWEAFF.

V is TRBV5-1 and J is TRBJ1-4, with D uncertain. The V and J ends lost 4 bases and 2 bases respectively, with 12 bases between them. The CDR3 consists of 15 residues. Per the germline V gene, CDR1 is SGHRS and CDR2 is YFSETQ. The CDR3 is CASSPGWPTNEKLFF. The CDR3 DNA reads as TGCGCCAGCAGCCCAGGCTGGCCTACTAATGAAAAACTGTTTTTT.

This chain uses TRBV19 with TRBJ1-4; 9 bases agree with TRBD1. With 8 bases clipped from V and 2 bases from J, the junction kept 12 bases outside the gene matches. Germline lookup yields CDR1 LNHDA and CDR2 SQIVND (reference sequence). This CDR3 contains 17 residues. CDR3: CASFPGQGLQTNEKLFF. DNA of the CDR3: TGTGCCAGTTTCCCGGGACAGGGTCTTCAGACTAATGAAAAACTGTTTTTT.

This clone was detected once. The CDR3 loop is CASRPRNTIYF. In DNA, the CDR3 is TGTGCCAGCAGACCCCGAAACACCATATATTTT. The chain links TRBV12-3 or TRBV12-4 to TRBJ1-3; D is uncertain. Trimming took off 6 bases at V and 5 bases at J, with 5 bases between the two ends. The CDR3 has 11 residues.

This rearrangement joins TRBV27 to TRBJ2-6; 7 bases are shared with TRBD1. The trim removed 6 bases at V and 0 bases at J, leaving 8 bases unmatched. The germline gives CDR1 MNHEY, CDR2 SMNVEV (reference sequence). The CDR3 contains 17 residues. In nucleotides, the CDR3 is TGTGCCAGCAGACGGGACAGTATACGCTCTGGGGCCAACGTCCTGACTTTC. Translation gives CASRRDSIRSGANVLTF.

The chain links TRBV10-3 to TRBJ1-2, with 10 positions matching TRBD1. This CDR3 region has 16 residues. After removal of 4 bases from V and 7 bases from J, the junction contained 12 bases not matched to a gene. Germline V gene data show CDR1 as ENHRY and CDR2 as SYGVKD. CDR3 DNA sequence: TGTGCCATCAGTGCCGCACCTGGGACAGGGGAAGGTGGCTACACCTTC. This codes for CAISAAPGTGEGGYTF.

V is TRBV5-1 and J is TRBJ2-5; D uncertain. Looked up from germline, CDR1 is SGHRS and CDR2 is YFSETQ. V dropped 0 bases and J dropped 5 bases, with 14 bases sitting between them. CDR3 length: 15 residues. The CDR3 reads CASSLVGRRAETQYF. The CDR3 DNA is TGCGCCAGCAGCTTGGTCGGAAGAAGAGCTGAGACCCAGTACTTC.

The chain combines TRBV5-1 with TRBJ1-3; TRBD1 matches at 10 bases. The CDR3 has 16 amino acids. The V gene's germline CDR1 is SGHRS and CDR2 YFSETQ. The trim removed 4 bases at V and 2 bases at J, leaving 6 bases unmatched. As DNA, the CDR3 is TGCGCCAGCAGCGCACCCGGGACAGGGGCTGGAAACACCATATATTTT. Its translation: CASSAPGTGAGNTIYF. Full variable domain (remainder filled in from reference TRBV5-1 and TRBJ1-3): KAGVTQTPRYLIKTRGQQVTLSCSPISGHRSVSWYQQTPGQGLQFLFEYFSETQRNKGNFPGRFSGRQFSNSRSEMNVSTLELGDSALYLCASSAPGTGAGNTIYFGEGSWLTVV.

The J gene is TRBJ1-2, the V gene TRBV4-1; a possible D gene is TRBD1 (5 bases). Trimming removed 0 bases at V and 0 bases at J, with 8 bases between. Germline lookup yields CDR1 MGHRA and CDR2 YSYEKL. This CDR3 has 15 amino acids. Here the CDR3 DNA reads TGCGCCAGCAGCCAAGATCCAGGGTCTAACTATGGCTACACCTTC. Translating it yields CASSQDPGSNYGYTF.

This sequence joins TRBV2 and TRBJ1-6; D gene unclear. In germline, CDR1 is SNHLY, CDR2 FYNNEI. CDR3 length equals 12 residues. DNA of the CDR3: TGTGCTTCGACCCAGCGCGATTCACCCCTCCACTTT. Translation gives CASTQRDSPLHF.

The chain has TRBV4-1 and TRBJ2-1; 7 bases line up with TRBD2. From germline, CDR1 is MGHRA and CDR2 YSYEKL. The CDR3 length is 15 residues. The ends lost 2 bases at V and 7 bases at J; junction bases unmatched: 8. The CDR3 DNA sequence: TGCGCCAGCAGCCAATACGGACTAGTGCCTAATGAGCAGTTCTTC. Protein sequence: CASSQYGLVPNEQFF.

J is TRBJ1-2 and V is TRBV19; D is ambiguous. The CDR3 is made up of 16 amino acids. V lost 4 bases and J 3 bases, leaving 18 bases between the germline ends. Germline V CDR1 and CDR2: LNHDA, SQIVND (reference sequence). For the CDR3, the DNA is TGTGCCAGTAGTACCACTGGCAGGAGAGGAGACTATGGCTACACCTTC. It codes for CASSTTGRRGDYGYTF.